A selection of T cell receptor beta chains follows, all from one sample in a study of T cell repertoires in cytomegalovirus infection. TCRdb reprocessed the reads with MiXCR, giving one entry per CDR3 protein. The table records some 400,000 distinct CDR3 sequences, roughly 30% of them present only once. Input material: PBMCs. The receptors stem from a human donor in good health (CMV status not recorded). Some clones in this sample may be carry-over from other donors' samples. The CDR3 runs from the conserved cysteine through the conserved F or W. A D gene is named only where the DNA matches it firmly.

d_call: TRBD1
v_call: TRBV19
cdr3_aa: CASSIDGDRGAEQYF

d_call: TRBD1
v_call: TRBV7-2
cdr3_aa: CASSSNTGGFAGNTIYF

d_call: -
v_call: TRBV20-1
cdr3_aa: CSVRTQGNQPQHF

d_call: -
v_call: TRBV6-5
cdr3_aa: CASSYGTHDTGELFF

d_call: -
v_call: TRBV12-3/TRBV12-4
cdr3_aa: CASSQVGGLQETQYF

d_call: -
v_call: TRBV4-1
cdr3_aa: CASSQEQNRVDTEAFF

d_call: TRBD2
v_call: TRBV29-1
cdr3_aa: CSVETPSGGYNEQFF

d_call: TRBD1
v_call: TRBV3-1
cdr3_aa: CASSPEGASYNSPLHF

d_call: TRBD1
v_call: TRBV19
cdr3_aa: CASSITGGTVNEQFF

d_call: -
v_call: TRBV7-8
cdr3_aa: CASSFTGNREQYF

d_call: TRBD1
v_call: TRBV19
cdr3_aa: CASKTGSYGYTF

d_call: TRBD1
v_call: TRBV2
cdr3_aa: CASSEAGQGTFGYTF

d_call: -
v_call: TRBV6-8
cdr3_aa: CASSYGRDNQPQHF

d_call: TRBD2
v_call: TRBV13
cdr3_aa: CASSRGTGTSGEETQYF

d_call: -
v_call: TRBV6-2/TRBV6-3
cdr3_aa: CASSSPGANTEAFF

d_call: -
v_call: TRBV14
cdr3_aa: CASSQGGRVYGYTF

d_call: -
v_call: TRBV7-6
cdr3_aa: CASSHRQREKLFF

d_call: TRBD2
v_call: TRBV7-6
cdr3_aa: CASSLGPAGGIDTQYF

d_call: -
v_call: TRBV11-2
cdr3_aa: CASSYDGGAYGYTF

d_call: -
v_call: TRBV12-3/TRBV12-4
cdr3_aa: CASSLVDTETQYF

d_call: TRBD1
v_call: TRBV4-1
cdr3_aa: CASSQPPGQEAFF

d_call: TRBD1
v_call: TRBV7-8
cdr3_aa: CASSLATGPRNSPLHF

d_call: TRBD1
v_call: TRBV28
cdr3_aa: CASSPTGTGFSYEQYF

d_call: -
v_call: TRBV24-1
cdr3_aa: CATSDPKQESTAKNIQYF

d_call: -
v_call: TRBV7-9
cdr3_aa: CASSGPPPQGTSWEHEQFF

d_call: TRBD1
v_call: TRBV12-3/TRBV12-4
cdr3_aa: CASSLADRENQPQHF

d_call: -
v_call: TRBV12-3/TRBV12-4
cdr3_aa: CASSWAGVDQPQHF

d_call: -
v_call: TRBV18
cdr3_aa: CASSPPRTAYNEQFF

d_call: -
v_call: TRBV19
cdr3_aa: CASNKLDGETQYF

d_call: -
v_call: TRBV11-2
cdr3_aa: CASSSSPQGRGDEQYF

d_call: -
v_call: TRBV6-1
cdr3_aa: CASARWVYQPQHF

d_call: TRBD2
v_call: TRBV6-6
cdr3_aa: CAGGEGWETQYF

d_call: -
v_call: TRBV7-2
cdr3_aa: CASSLNPHAAGAFF

d_call: -
v_call: TRBV7-2
cdr3_aa: CASSFIPGGLNYGYTF

d_call: TRBD1
v_call: TRBV6-2/TRBV6-3
cdr3_aa: CARSGYRGLVGNQPQHF

d_call: -
v_call: TRBV15
cdr3_aa: CATSSPPGAEAFF

d_call: TRBD1
v_call: TRBV15
cdr3_aa: CATSRTTGANYGYTF

d_call: -
v_call: TRBV12-3/TRBV12-4
cdr3_aa: CASSLGTSWERNYGYTF

d_call: -
v_call: TRBV5-1
cdr3_aa: CASSPSGGYNQPQHF

d_call: TRBD1
v_call: TRBV7-9
cdr3_aa: CASSVRDRSTDTQYF

d_call: -
v_call: TRBV4-1
cdr3_aa: CASSQEHWGEKLFF

d_call: -
v_call: TRBV15
cdr3_aa: CATSRGGDSYEQYF

d_call: -
v_call: TRBV12-3/TRBV12-4
cdr3_aa: CASTLWKGPSNTGELFF

d_call: -
v_call: TRBV19
cdr3_aa: CASMGTGNSPLHF

d_call: TRBD1
v_call: TRBV6-5
cdr3_aa: CASSVSQGKRSYEQYF

d_call: -
v_call: TRBV11-2
cdr3_aa: CASSLGGGAIGETQYF

d_call: -
v_call: TRBV20-1
cdr3_aa: CSARETAVPYAGANVLTF

d_call: -
v_call: TRBV7-8
cdr3_aa: CASSPGGWSADTQYF

d_call: TRBD1
v_call: TRBV5-5
cdr3_aa: CASSLGTGRNEQYF

d_call: -
v_call: TRBV29-1
cdr3_aa: CSVDAPSAGKNYGYTF